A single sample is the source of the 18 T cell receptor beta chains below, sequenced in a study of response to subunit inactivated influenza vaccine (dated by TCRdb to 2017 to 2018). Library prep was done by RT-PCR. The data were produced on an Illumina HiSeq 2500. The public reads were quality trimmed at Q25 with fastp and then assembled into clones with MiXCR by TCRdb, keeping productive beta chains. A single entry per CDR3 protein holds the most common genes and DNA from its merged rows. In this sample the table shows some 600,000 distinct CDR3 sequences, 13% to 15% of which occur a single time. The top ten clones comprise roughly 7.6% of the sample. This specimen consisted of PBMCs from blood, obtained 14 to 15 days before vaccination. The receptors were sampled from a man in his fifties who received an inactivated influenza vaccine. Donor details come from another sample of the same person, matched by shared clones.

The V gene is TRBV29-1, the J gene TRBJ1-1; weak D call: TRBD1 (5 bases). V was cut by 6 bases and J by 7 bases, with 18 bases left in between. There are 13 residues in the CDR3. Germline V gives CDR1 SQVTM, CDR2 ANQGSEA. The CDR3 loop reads CSVGEQEFLEAFF. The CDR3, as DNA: TGCAGCGTGGGGGAACAGGAGTTTCTTGAAGCTTTCTTT.

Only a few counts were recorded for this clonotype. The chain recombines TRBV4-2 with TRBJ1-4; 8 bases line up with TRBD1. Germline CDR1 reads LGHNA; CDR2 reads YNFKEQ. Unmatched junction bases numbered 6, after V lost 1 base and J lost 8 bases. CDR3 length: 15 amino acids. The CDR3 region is CASSQAGQGNEKLFF. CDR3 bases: TGTGCCAGCAGCCAAGCCGGACAGGGAAACGAAAAACTGTTTTTT.

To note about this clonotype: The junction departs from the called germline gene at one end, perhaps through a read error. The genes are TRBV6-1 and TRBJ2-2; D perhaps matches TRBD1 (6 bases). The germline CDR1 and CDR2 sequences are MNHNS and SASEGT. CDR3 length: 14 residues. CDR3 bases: TGTGCCAGCTATGACGGGCCGTCAAAAGGGGGGCTGTTTTTT. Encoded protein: CASYDGPSKGGLFF.

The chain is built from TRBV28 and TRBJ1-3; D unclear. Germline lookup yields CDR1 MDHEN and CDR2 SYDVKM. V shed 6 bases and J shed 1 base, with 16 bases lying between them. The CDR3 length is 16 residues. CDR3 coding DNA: TGTGCCAGCAGACCCAATCCCCTCCGGTCTGGAAACACCATATATTTT. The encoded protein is CASRPNPLRSGNTIYF.

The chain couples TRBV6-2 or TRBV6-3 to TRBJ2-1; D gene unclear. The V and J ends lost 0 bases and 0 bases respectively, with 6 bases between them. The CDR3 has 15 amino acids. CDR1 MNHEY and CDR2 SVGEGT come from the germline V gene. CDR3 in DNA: TGTGCCAGCAGTTACTCGTTGGCCTCCTACAATGAGCAGTTCTTC. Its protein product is CASSYSLASYNEQFF.

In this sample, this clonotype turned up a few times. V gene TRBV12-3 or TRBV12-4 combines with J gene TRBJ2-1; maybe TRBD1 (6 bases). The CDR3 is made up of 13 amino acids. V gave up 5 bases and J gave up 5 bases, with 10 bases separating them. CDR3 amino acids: CASSGQTHNEQFF. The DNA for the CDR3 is TGTGCCAGCAGTGGACAGACCCACAATGAGCAGTTCTTC.

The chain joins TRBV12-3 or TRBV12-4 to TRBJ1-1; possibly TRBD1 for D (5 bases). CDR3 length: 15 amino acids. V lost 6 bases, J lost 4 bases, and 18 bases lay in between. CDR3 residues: CASSRRGLMGTEAFF. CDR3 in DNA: TGTGCCAGCAGCCGCCGGGGGTTGATGGGCACTGAAGCTTTCTTT.

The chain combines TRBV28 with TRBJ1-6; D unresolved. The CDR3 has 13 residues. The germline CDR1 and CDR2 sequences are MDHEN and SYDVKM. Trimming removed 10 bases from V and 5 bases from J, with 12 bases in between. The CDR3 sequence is CATSRENNSPLHF. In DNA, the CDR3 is TGTGCCACCAGCCGGGAGAATAATTCACCCCTCCACTTT.

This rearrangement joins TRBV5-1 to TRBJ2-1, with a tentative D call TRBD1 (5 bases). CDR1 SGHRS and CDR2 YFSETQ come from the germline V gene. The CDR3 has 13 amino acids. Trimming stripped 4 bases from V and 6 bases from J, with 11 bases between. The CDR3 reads CASSPDSTNEQFF. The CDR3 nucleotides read TGCGCCAGCAGCCCCGACAGTACCAATGAGCAGTTCTTC.

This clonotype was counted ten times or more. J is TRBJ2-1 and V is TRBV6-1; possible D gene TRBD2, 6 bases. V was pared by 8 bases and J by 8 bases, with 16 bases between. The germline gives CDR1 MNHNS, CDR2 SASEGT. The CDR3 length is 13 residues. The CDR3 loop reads CASSLGGIDEQFF. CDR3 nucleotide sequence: TGTGCCAGCTCCCTTGGGGGGATCGATGAGCAGTTCTTC.

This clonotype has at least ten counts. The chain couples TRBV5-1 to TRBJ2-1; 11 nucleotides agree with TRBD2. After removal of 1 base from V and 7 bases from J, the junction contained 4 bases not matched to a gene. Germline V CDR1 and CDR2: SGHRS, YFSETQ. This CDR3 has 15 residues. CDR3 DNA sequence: TGCGCCAGCAGCTTGTCGACTAGCGGGGTTAATGAGCAGTTCTTC. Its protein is CASSLSTSGVNEQFF.

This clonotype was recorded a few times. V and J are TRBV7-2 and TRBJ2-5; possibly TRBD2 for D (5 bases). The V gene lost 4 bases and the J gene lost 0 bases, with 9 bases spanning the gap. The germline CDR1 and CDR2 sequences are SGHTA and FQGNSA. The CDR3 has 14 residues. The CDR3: CASSSPGNQETQYF. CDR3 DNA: TGTGCCAGCAGCTCCCCCGGGAACCAAGAGACCCAGTACTTC.

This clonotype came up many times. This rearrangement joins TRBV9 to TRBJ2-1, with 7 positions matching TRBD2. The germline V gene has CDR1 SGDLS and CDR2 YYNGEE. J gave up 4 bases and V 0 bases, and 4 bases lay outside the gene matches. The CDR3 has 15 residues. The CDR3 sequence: CASSVEGEGYNEQFF. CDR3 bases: TGTGCCAGCAGCGTAGAAGGGGAGGGGTACAATGAGCAGTTCTTC.

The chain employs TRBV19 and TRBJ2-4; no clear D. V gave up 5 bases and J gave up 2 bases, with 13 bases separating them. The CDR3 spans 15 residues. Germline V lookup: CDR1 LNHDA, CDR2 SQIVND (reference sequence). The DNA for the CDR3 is TGTGCCAGTAGTCCAGCTGAACTAACCAAAAACATTCAGTACTTC. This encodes CASSPAELTKNIQYF.

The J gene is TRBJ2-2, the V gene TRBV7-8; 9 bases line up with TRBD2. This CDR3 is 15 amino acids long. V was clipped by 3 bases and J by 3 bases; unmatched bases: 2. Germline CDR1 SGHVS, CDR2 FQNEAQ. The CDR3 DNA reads TGTGCCAGCAGCTTTACTAGCGGGTACACCGGGGAGCTGTTTTTT. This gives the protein CASSFTSGYTGELFF. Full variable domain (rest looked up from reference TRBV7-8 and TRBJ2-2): GAGVSQSPRYKVAKRGQDVALRCDPISGHVSLFWYQQALGQGPEFLTYFQNEAQLDKSGLPSDRFFAERPEGSVSTLKIQRTQQEDSAVYLCASSFTSGYTGELFFGEGSRLTVL.

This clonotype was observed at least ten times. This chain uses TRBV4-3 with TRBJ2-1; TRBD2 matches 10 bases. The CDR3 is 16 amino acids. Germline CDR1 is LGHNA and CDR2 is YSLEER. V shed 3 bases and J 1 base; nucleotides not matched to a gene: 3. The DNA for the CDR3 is TGCGCCAGCAGCCAGACTAGCGGGTCGTCCTACAATGAGCAGTTCTTC. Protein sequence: CASSQTSGSSYNEQFF.

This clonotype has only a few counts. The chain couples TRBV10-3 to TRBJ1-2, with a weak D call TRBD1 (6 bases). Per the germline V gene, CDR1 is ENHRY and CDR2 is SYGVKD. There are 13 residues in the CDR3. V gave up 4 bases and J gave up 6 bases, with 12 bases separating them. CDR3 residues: CAISGTGSDGYTF. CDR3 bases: TGTGCCATCAGTGGAACAGGGTCGGATGGCTACACCTTC.

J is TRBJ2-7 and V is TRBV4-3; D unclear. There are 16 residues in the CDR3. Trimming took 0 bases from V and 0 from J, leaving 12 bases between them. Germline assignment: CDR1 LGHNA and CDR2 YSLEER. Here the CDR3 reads CASSQDLTSASYEQYF. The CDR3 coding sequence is TGCGCCAGCAGCCAAGATTTAACGTCGGCCTCCTACGAGCAGTACTTC.